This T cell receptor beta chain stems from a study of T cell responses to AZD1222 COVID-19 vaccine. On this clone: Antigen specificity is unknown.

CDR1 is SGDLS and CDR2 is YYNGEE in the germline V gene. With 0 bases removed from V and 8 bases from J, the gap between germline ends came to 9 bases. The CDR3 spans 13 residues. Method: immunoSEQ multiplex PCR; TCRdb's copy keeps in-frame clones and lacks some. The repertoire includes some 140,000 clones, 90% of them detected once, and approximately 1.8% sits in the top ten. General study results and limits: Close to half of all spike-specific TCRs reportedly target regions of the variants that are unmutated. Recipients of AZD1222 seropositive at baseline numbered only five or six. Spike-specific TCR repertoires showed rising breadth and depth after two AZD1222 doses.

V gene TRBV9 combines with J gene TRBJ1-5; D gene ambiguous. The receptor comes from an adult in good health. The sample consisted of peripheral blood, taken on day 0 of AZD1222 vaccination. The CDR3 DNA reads TGTGCCAGCAGCGTAGGCGGTTTAGAGCCCCAGCATTTT. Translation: CASSVGGLEPQHF.